These T cell receptor beta chains were read from a single sample in a study of metastatic and nonmetastatic thyroid tumors. TCRdb ran MiXCR on the PCR reads. Of 30,000 to 35,000 clones in the sample, approximately 20% were seen once. Sequenced input: blood. The receptors were gathered from a female donor with papillary thyroid cancer or a benign thyroid nodule (not recorded which). Some clones in this sample may be carry-over from other donors' samples. CDR3s include the opening cysteine and the closing phenylalanine or tryptophan. D genes are given only for firm matches. Not every row has a clone size; where given, it reads once, few, many or a size class.

j_call	d_call	v_call	clone_size	cdr3_nt	cdr3_aa
TRBJ2-6	-	TRBV7-6	many	TGTGCCAGCAGCCTCAGACGTGGAGGCTCTGGGGCCAACGTCCTGACTTTC	CASSLRRGGSGANVLTF
TRBJ1-2	-	TRBV6-6	medium-sized	TGTGCCAGCAGTTACTCGTCAGGCCCGGGGTATGGCTACACCTTC	CASSYSSGPGYGYTF
TRBJ2-1	-	TRBV6-5	few	TGTGCCAGCAGTTACAAAGGTGGTGAGCAGTTCTTC	CASSYKGGEQFF
TRBJ2-1	TRBD2	TRBV19	-	TGTGCCAGTAGTATCGGACTAGCCCCCTACAATGAGCAGTTCTTC	CASSIGLAPYNEQFF
TRBJ1-4	-	TRBV15	many	TGTGCCACCAGCAGAGTTAAGGGGTCAAATGAAAAACTGTTTTTT	CATSRVKGSNEKLFF
TRBJ2-1	-	TRBV10-3	few	TGTGCCATCTTGAGCGCTGAAAGCTCCTACAATGAGCAGTTCTTC	CAILSAESSYNEQFF
TRBJ2-2	-	TRBV3-1	many	TGTGCCAGCAGCCACGGGGCGAATTTCGACGGGGAGCTGTTTTTT	CASSHGANFDGELFF
TRBJ1-3	TRBD1	TRBV6-5	-	TGTGCCAGCAGTTACTCGTTACAGGGGACTACGAACACCATATATTTT	CASSYSLQGTTNTIYF
TRBJ1-5	-	TRBV2	many	TGTGCCAGCAGAACCGTCGCCCCCGAGCCCCAGCATTTT	CASRTVAPEPQHF
TRBJ2-1	-	TRBV6-1	medium-sized	TGTGCCATTCCGGTTGGAGTTGAGCAGTTCTTC	CAIPVGVEQFF
TRBJ1-5	-	TRBV6-5	few	TGTGCCAGCAGTTACCCCCAGGGCAGGGAGAGCCAGCCCCAGCATTTT	CASSYPQGRESQPQHF
TRBJ1-2	TRBD1	TRBV10-3	many	TGTGCCAACTCGGGACAGACTAACTATGGCTACACCTTC	CANSGQTNYGYTF
TRBJ1-6	-	TRBV20-1	many	TGCAGTGCTAGAGGTGAACCAGAGGGGCTTAATTCACCCCTCCACTTT	CSARGEPEGLNSPLHF
TRBJ2-3	-	TRBV10-2	medium-sized	TGCGCCACCAACAGGGGGGGAGGGGATACGCAGTATTTT	CATNRGGGDTQYF
TRBJ2-5	-	TRBV12-3/TRBV12-4	-	TGTGCCAGTAAGACAGATCAAGAGACCCAGTACTTC	CASKTDQETQYF